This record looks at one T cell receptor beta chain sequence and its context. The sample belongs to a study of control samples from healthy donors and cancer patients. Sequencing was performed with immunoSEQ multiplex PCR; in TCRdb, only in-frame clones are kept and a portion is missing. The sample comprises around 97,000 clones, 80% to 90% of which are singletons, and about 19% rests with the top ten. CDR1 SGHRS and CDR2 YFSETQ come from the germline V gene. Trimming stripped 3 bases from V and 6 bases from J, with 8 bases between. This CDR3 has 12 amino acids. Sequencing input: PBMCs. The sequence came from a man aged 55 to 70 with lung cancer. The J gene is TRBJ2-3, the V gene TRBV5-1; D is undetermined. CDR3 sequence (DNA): TGCGCCAGCAGCTACGAGAGGGATACGCAGTATTTT. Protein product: CASSYERDTQYF.